These T cell receptor beta chains were read from a single sample in a study of CD8 T cells in ankylosing spondylitis. TCRdb called the 5' RACE reads again in MiXCR, with one record for every CDR3 protein. This table has around 300,000 distinct CDR3 sequences, roughly 12% appearing once. The sequencing sample was made of blood, either unsorted or a sorted T cell fraction (not recorded which). Receptor source: a female donor with ankylosing spondylitis or in good health (not recorded which). Each CDR3 is given with its conserved first and last residue. D genes are given only for firm matches. Only some rows state a clone size, as once, few, many or a class for expanded clones.

clone_size d_call j_call v_call cdr3_aa cdr3_nt
NA NA TRBJ2-7 TRBV25-1 CASSEGVYTDEQYF TGTGCCAGCAGTGAAGGTGTCTACACGGACGAGCAGTACTTC
many NA TRBJ1-2 TRBV9 CASSPRGGYTF TGTGCCAGCAGCCCGCGTGGTGGCTACACCTTC
few NA TRBJ2-5 TRBV2 CASRWRVIAETQYF TGTGCCAGCCGCTGGAGGGTTATCGCGGAGACCCAGTACTTC
few NA TRBJ2-7 TRBV6-2/TRBV6-3 CASSGRTEIRVGTTSYEQYF TGTGCCAGCAGCGGCCGGACAGAAATTCGCGTAGGGACTACATCCTACGAGCAGTACTTC
many TRBD1 TRBJ1-1 TRBV5-1 CASSMSGTGKKFFMNTEAFF TGCGCCAGCAGCATGTCCGGGACAGGGAAGAAGTTCTTCATGAACACTGAAGCTTTCTTT
NA NA TRBJ2-1 TRBV6-2/TRBV6-3 CASSRLSSYNEQFF TGTGCCAGCAGTCGACTCAGCTCCTACAATGAGCAGTTCTTC
NA TRBD1 TRBJ2-5 TRBV20-1 CSARDRDRGFRETQYF TGCAGTGCTAGAGACCGGGACAGGGGGTTTAGGGAGACCCAGTACTTC
NA TRBD2 TRBJ2-3 TRBV14 CASSQLAGGYTDTQYF TGTGCCAGCAGCCAACTAGCGGGAGGGTACACAGATACGCAGTATTTT
many NA TRBJ2-7 TRBV5-1 CASSSTGSGSYEQYF TGCGCCAGCAGCTCCACAGGGTCTGGCTCCTACGAGCAGTACTTC
many NA TRBJ1-5 TRBV20-1 CSASAGLDQPQHF TGCAGTGCTAGTGCAGGGTTGGATCAGCCCCAGCATTTT
NA NA TRBJ2-5 TRBV6-5 CASSYSSGTQETQYF TGTGCCAGCAGTTACTCGAGTGGGACCCAAGAGACCCAGTACTTC
many NA TRBJ2-7 TRBV20-1 CSARKGGALNEQYF TGCAGTGCTAGAAAAGGAGGGGCGCTCAACGAGCAGTACTTC
many TRBD2 TRBJ2-2 TRBV5-1 CASSLGPTSGNTGELFF TGCGCCAGCAGCTTGGGGCCCACTAGCGGGAACACCGGGGAGCTGTTTTTT
many NA TRBJ1-5 TRBV20-1 CSAGKPSPLNQPQHF TGCAGTGCTGGGAAACCTTCCCCGCTCAATCAGCCCCAGCATTTT
many NA TRBJ1-5 TRBV28 CASSPKNQPQHF TGTGCCAGCAGTCCCAAAAATCAGCCCCAGCATTTT
few NA TRBJ2-2 TRBV6-1 CASDISTGELFF TGTGCCAGCGACATAAGCACCGGGGAGCTGTTTTTT
many TRBD1 TRBJ1-6 TRBV7-8 CASSSGTAYSPLHF TGTGCCAGCAGCTCCGGGACAGCCTATTCACCCCTCCACTTT
many TRBD2 TRBJ2-1 TRBV20-1 CSARVVGGGNEQFF TGCAGTGCTAGAGTGGTTGGGGGGGGCAATGAGCAGTTCTTC
NA NA TRBJ2-1 TRBV20-1 CSARDGTAGLYNEQFF TGCAGTGCTAGAGATGGAACAGCGGGTCTCTACAATGAGCAGTTCTTC
many NA TRBJ1-5 TRBV5-1 CASSEVQGQPQHF TGCGCCAGCAGCGAAGTTCAGGGCCAACCCCAGCATTTT
many NA TRBJ1-1 TRBV7-8 CASSLSGGRDTEAFF TGTGCCAGCAGCTTATCTGGGGGGAGGGACACTGAAGCTTTCTTT
many NA TRBJ2-7 TRBV5-1 CASSYVEGHEQYF TGCGCCAGCAGCTATGTGGAGGGACACGAGCAGTACTTC
many NA TRBJ2-3 TRBV7-2 CASSLATRTDTQYF TGTGCCAGCAGCTTAGCTACCCGCACAGATACGCAGTATTTT
many NA TRBJ2-2 TRBV5-1 CASSSRGQNTGELFF TGCGCCAGCAGCTCCCGGGGCCAGAACACCGGGGAGCTGTTTTTT
many NA TRBJ2-2 TRBV28 CASILGTLNTGELFF TGTGCCAGCATCTTGGGGACACTGAACACCGGGGAGCTGTTTTTT
few TRBD1 TRBJ2-2 TRBV2 CASTRDRGGTGELFF TGTGCCAGCACCCGGGACAGGGGGGGGACCGGGGAGCTGTTTTTT
many NA TRBJ1-5 TRBV28 CASSLRGRSPQHF TGTGCCAGCAGTCTCAGGGGACGATCGCCCCAGCATTTT
NA TRBD1 TRBJ2-7 TRBV19 CASSIGTGAPYEQYF TGTGCCAGTAGTATAGGTACAGGGGCACCCTACGAGCAGTACTTC
many NA TRBJ2-7 TRBV28 CASSLPPGNHEQYF TGTGCCAGCAGTTTACCCCCAGGGAATCACGAGCAGTACTTC
many TRBD2 TRBJ2-2 TRBV6-1 CASRTLAGGPSGELFF TGTGCCAGCAGGACCCTAGCGGGGGGCCCATCCGGGGAGCTGTTTTTT
NA TRBD2 TRBJ2-5 TRBV4-2 CASSQELRTSDRQTQYF TGTGCCAGCAGCCAAGAACTTAGGACTAGCGACCGTCAGACCCAGTACTTC
NA NA TRBJ1-1 TRBV11-2 CASSLGATMNTEAFF TGTGCCAGCAGCTTAGGGGCAACGATGAACACTGAAGCTTTCTTT
many NA TRBJ2-3 TRBV5-1 CASSLIGGSTDTQYF TGCGCCAGCAGCTTGATCGGGGGTAGCACAGATACGCAGTATTTT
NA NA TRBJ2-4 TRBV11-2 CASSLEPGANIQYF TGTGCCAGCAGCTTAGAACCAGGGGCAAACATTCAGTACTTC
NA NA TRBJ2-2 TRBV9 CASSAYLNTGELFF TGTGCCAGCAGCGCCTACCTGAACACCGGGGAGCTGTTTTTT
many NA TRBJ1-6 TRBV28 CASSLKGSPLHF TGTGCCAGCAGTTTAAAGGGATCGCCCCTCCACTTT
many NA TRBJ1-2 TRBV6-1 CASSLGGGTGYTF TGTGCCAGCAGTCTCGGGGGGGGTACGGGCTACACCTTC
few NA TRBJ1-6 TRBV7-2 CASSPRTAANSPLHF TGTGCCAGCAGCCCAAGGACAGCCGCCAATTCACCCCTCCACTTT
many NA TRBJ2-3 TRBV20-1 CSAGEPYSRYF TGCAGTGCTGGCGAGCCCTACAGTCGGTATTTT
many TRBD1 TRBJ1-1 TRBV20-1 CSARDNRDRGPNTEAFF TGCAGTGCTAGAGATAACAGGGACAGGGGGCCCAACACTGAAGCTTTCTTT
many NA TRBJ1-1 TRBV12-3/TRBV12-4 CASSLAPQGGNTEAFF TGTGCCAGCAGTTTAGCCCCTCAGGGAGGGAACACTGAAGCTTTCTTT
few TRBD1 TRBJ1-4 TRBV7-8 CASSQGGTGGEKLFF TGTGCCAGCAGCCAGGGGGGGACAGGGGGTGAAAAACTGTTTTTT